These 15 T cell receptor beta chains came from one sample sequenced in a study of blood T cell repertoires in COVID-19. Profiled with immunoSEQ multiplex PCR; TCRdb holds only in-frame clones, not every one. The sample shows under 250,000 clones, approximately 91% of them seen only once. The material sequenced was peripheral blood. Receptors originate from a man aged 55-75 years who had recovered from COVID-19.

This clone was seen a handful of times. The J gene is TRBJ2-7, the V gene TRBV6-1; TRBD1 might be the D (5 bases). The CDR3 totals 17 residues. Germline values: CDR1 MNHNS, CDR2 SASEGT. V gave up 1 base and J gave up 2 bases, with 18 bases separating them. The CDR3 region has the DNA TGTGCCAGCAGTGAAGAGCACGTAGGCAGGGTAACCTACGAGCAGTACTTC. Translated, it gives CASSEEHVGRVTYEQYF.

This clone was observed a handful of times. The genes are TRBV2 and TRBJ2-7, with D perhaps matching TRBD2 (5 bases). Trimming pared 5 bases from V and 5 bases from J, leaving 10 bases between. Germline V gene sequence: CDR1 SNHLY, CDR2 FYNNEI. This CDR3 has 12 amino acids. The CDR3 region is CASSITSNEQYF. The CDR3 nucleotides are TGTGCCAGCAGTATTACTAGTAACGAGCAGTACTTC.

The V and J genes are TRBV27 and TRBJ2-7, with a tentative D call TRBD1 (6 bases). V shed 5 bases and J shed 4 bases, with 12 bases lying between them. The germline gives CDR1 MNHEY, CDR2 SMNVEV (reference sequence). The CDR3 loop spans 13 amino acids. In DNA, the CDR3 is TGTGCCAGCAGTGCCCGGGACAAATACGAGCAGTACTTC. This gives the protein CASSARDKYEQYF.

The rearrangement links TRBV5-4 to TRBJ1-2, with a possible D match to TRBD1 (6 bases). Trimming cost V 3 bases and J 4 bases, with 13 bases left between them. The germline V gene has CDR1 SGHNT and CDR2 YYREEE (reference sequence). This CDR3 spans 14 amino acids. The CDR3 loop is CASSSGVFGYGYTF. The CDR3 nucleotides read TGTGCCAGCAGCTCAGGGGTATTTGGCTATGGCTACACCTTC.

The chain couples TRBV15 to TRBJ2-5; D is perhaps TRBD2 (7 bases). This CDR3 spans 13 amino acids. CDR1 is LNHNV and CDR2 is YYDKDF in the germline V gene (reference sequence). The V end was cut by 9 bases, the J end by 3 bases, with 14 bases between. CDR3 loop: CATGGGMEETQYF. CDR3 nucleotides: TGTGCCACGGGAGGGGGTATGGAAGAGACCCAGTACTTC.

The chain is built from TRBV27 and TRBJ2-2; 8 bases fit TRBD1. The CDR3 contains 15 residues. V was clipped by 6 bases and J by 2 bases; unmatched bases: 5. Looked up from germline, CDR1 is MNHEY and CDR2 is SMNVEV (reference sequence). The CDR3: CASRRDRQNTGELFF. CDR3 in DNA: TGTGCCAGCAGAAGGGACAGGCAAAACACCGGGGAGCTGTTTTTT.

The chain recombines TRBV28 with TRBJ2-3; possibly TRBD2 for D (7 bases). Germline CDR1 is MDHEN and CDR2 is SYDVKM. Trimming took 2 bases from V and 3 from J, leaving 15 bases between them. The CDR3 length is 16 residues. In DNA, the CDR3 is TGTGCCAGCAGTTTACGGGGGGCGCTTCGTACAGATACGCAGTATTTT. Its protein is CASSLRGALRTDTQYF. The variable domain in full, completed from reference TRBV28 and TRBJ2-3, reads DVKVTQSSRYLVKRTGEKVFLECVQDMDHENMFWYRQDPGLGLRLIYFSYDVKMKEKGDIPEGYSVSREKKERFSLILESASTNQTSMYLCASSLRGALRTDTQYFGPGTRLTVL.

This clone was seen only once. The gene calls are TRBV2 and TRBJ1-1, with D uncertain. The V end was cut by 5 bases, the J end by 7 bases, with 14 bases between. The CDR3 has 13 amino acids. Germline values: CDR1 SNHLY, CDR2 FYNNEI. The CDR3 spells CASSTTASLEAFF. As DNA, the CDR3 is TGTGCCAGCAGTACGACTGCTAGCCTTGAAGCTTTCTTT.

The V call is TRBV15, the J call TRBJ1-1; 8 nucleotides match TRBD1. Unmatched junction bases numbered 7, after V lost 0 bases and J lost 1 base. CDR1 LNHNV and CDR2 YYDKDF come from the germline V gene (reference sequence). This CDR3 has 17 amino acids. The CDR3 DNA sequence: TGTGCCACCAGCAGAGAGCGAGGGACAGGTCCGAACACTGAAGCTTTCTTT. Protein product: CATSRERGTGPNTEAFF. The variable domain in full, with the rest retrieved from reference TRBV15 and TRBJ1-1, is DAMVIQNPRYQVTQFGKPVTLSCSQTLNHNVMYWYQQKSSQAPKLLFHYYDKDFNNEADTPDNFQSRRPNTSFCFLDIRSPGLGDTAMYLCATSRERGTGPNTEAFFGQGTRLTVV.

The chain is built from TRBV5-1 and TRBJ2-7; D might be TRBD2 (6 bases). The V and J ends lost 0 bases and 3 bases respectively, with 13 bases between them. The germline V gene encodes CDR1 SGHRS and CDR2 YFSETQ. The CDR3 loop spans 15 amino acids. DNA of the CDR3: TGCGCCAGCAGCTTGGGGGGAGGACTTATCTACGAGCAGTACTTC. Translation gives CASSLGGGLIYEQYF. The variable domain in full, with the rest retrieved from reference TRBV5-1 and TRBJ2-7, is KAGVTQTPRYLIKTRGQQVTLSCSPISGHRSVSWYQQTPGQGLQFLFEYFSETQRNKGNFPGRFSGRQFSNSRSEMNVSTLELGDSALYLCASSLGGGLIYEQYFGPGTRLTVT.

The chain employs TRBV9 and TRBJ1-1, with 7 bases identical to TRBD1. CDR3 length equals 14 residues. Germline V gives CDR1 SGDLS, CDR2 YYNGEE. With 3 bases clipped from V and 5 bases from J, the junction kept 7 bases outside the gene matches. CDR3 residues: CASSEGASGTEAFF. The CDR3, as DNA: TGTGCCAGCAGCGAGGGGGCCTCTGGTACTGAAGCTTTCTTT. Drawing the rest from reference TRBV9 and TRBJ1-1, the complete variable domain is DSGVTQTPKHLITATGQRVTLRCSPRSGDLSVYWYQQSLDQGLQFLIQYYNGEERAKGNILERFSAQQFPDLHSELNLSSLELGDSALYFCASSEGASGTEAFFGQGTRLTVV.

The chain joins TRBV7-6 to TRBJ1-1; D gene ambiguous. V lost 7 bases, J lost 7 bases, and 16 bases lay in between. Per the germline V gene, CDR1 is SGHVS and CDR2 is FNYEAQ. The CDR3 covers 13 residues. The CDR3: CASTNQDFLEAFF. CDR3 nucleotides: TGTGCCAGCACCAACCAGGACTTTCTTGAAGCTTTCTTT.

As for this clone: The sample carries other DNA sequences with the same CDR3. The CDR3 sequence is CASSPTGVSYEQYF. For the CDR3, the DNA is TGTGCCAGTAGTCCGACAGGGGTCTCCTACGAGCAGTACTTC. The J gene is TRBJ2-7, the V gene TRBV19, with 8 bases fitting TRBD1. There are 14 residues in the CDR3. Germline loops: CDR1 LNHDA, CDR2 SQIVND (reference sequence). J gave up 0 bases and V 5 bases, and 3 bases lay outside the gene matches.

The chain is built from TRBV7-2 and TRBJ2-3, with D maybe TRBD2 (6 bases). The length of the CDR3 is 15 residues. V was shortened by 7 bases and J by 2 bases, with 16 bases between the two germline ends. The germline CDR1 and CDR2 sequences are SGHTA and FQGNSA. CDR3 bases: TGTGCCAGCACCCCAAGGGGACTCAACACAGATACGCAGTATTTT. Its protein is CASTPRGLNTDTQYF.

The chain carries TRBV7-3 and TRBJ2-3; 8 nucleotides align to TRBD2. Germline lookup yields CDR1 SGHTA and CDR2 FQGTGA. Losses at the gene ends were 1 base for V and 5 bases for J; bases not matched to a gene: 11. The length of the CDR3 is 17 residues. Written as DNA, the CDR3 is TGTGCCAGCAGCTTAATGGTGGCTCGGGGGGGCCTAGATACGCAGTATTTT. Its protein is CASSLMVARGGLDTQYF.